This record concerns one T cell receptor (beta chain) sequence. In the original analysis: Counts of nucleated cells, estimated from reference gene primer amplification, were obtained. Only in-frame clones appear in the TCRdb table, and some are missing; sequencing was by immunoSEQ multiplex PCR. V and J calls and clone size follow that table, whereas D and trimming were derived from the DNA. The profile shows around 200,000 clones, around 83% of them singletons. The sample originates from a study of blood T cell repertoires in COVID-19. Study context: COVID-19 samples, acute and convalescent, were from the United States, Italy and Spain. Nucleic acid was either cDNA or gDNA, and it came from T cells, B-cell-depleted T cells, or PBMCs.

V lost 0 bases to trimming and J lost 4 bases, with 14 bases between them. The CDR3 is 15 amino acids. CDR1 SGHRS and CDR2 YFSETQ come from the germline V gene. The sequence was collected from a woman aged 80 or over with acute or convalescent COVID-19. The source material was peripheral blood. The J gene is TRBJ2-7, the V gene TRBV5-1; D is unresolved. DNA of the CDR3: TGCGCCAGCAGCTTGGGGCCCGCGGAATTATACGAGCAGTACTTC. This encodes CASSLGPAELYEQYF.